This is a list of T cell receptor beta chains from one sample in a study of Tregs in tolerant kidney transplant recipients. The assay was immunoSEQ multiplex PCR, and TCRdb's table has in-frame clones only and misses some. The data show some 64,000 clones, with 95% to 98% seen just once and around 0.34% held by the top ten. The starting material was Tregs from blood, obtained before the transplant. The receptors derive from a human donor who received a combined kidney and bone marrow transplant. Both conserved end residues are part of each CDR3. D genes are given only for firm matches. Clone size is not always given. Where it is, it says once, few, many or a class for expanded clones.

j_call: TRBJ2-4
clone_size: NA
d_call: TRBD2
v_call: TRBV4-2
cdr3_nt: TGTGCCAGCAGCCCGAGACTAGCGGGGGGGCGGGGGAACATTCAGTACTTC
cdr3_aa: CASSPRLAGGRGNIQYF

j_call: TRBJ1-3
clone_size: NA
d_call: NA
v_call: TRBV6-1
cdr3_nt: TGTGCCAGCAGGGGAGGGTTGGGAAACACCATATATTTT
cdr3_aa: CASRGGLGNTIYF

j_call: TRBJ2-5
clone_size: NA
d_call: TRBD1
v_call: TRBV19
cdr3_nt: TGTGCCAGTAGTATACAGGGGGAGGAGACCCAGTACTTC
cdr3_aa: CASSIQGEETQYF

j_call: TRBJ2-1
clone_size: NA
d_call: TRBD2
v_call: TRBV19
cdr3_nt: TGTGCCAGTAGTATTGAACTAGCGGGGACGTACAATGAGCAGTTCTTC
cdr3_aa: CASSIELAGTYNEQFF

j_call: TRBJ1-1
clone_size: NA
d_call: NA
v_call: TRBV30
cdr3_nt: TGTGCCTGGACCGACACTGAAGCTTTCTTT
cdr3_aa: CAWTDTEAFF

j_call: TRBJ1-2
clone_size: NA
d_call: NA
v_call: TRBV7-2
cdr3_nt: TGTGCCAGCAGCTTAGCGCAGGGGCACTTAGGGGGCTACACCTTC
cdr3_aa: CASSLAQGHLGGYTF

j_call: TRBJ2-6
clone_size: NA
d_call: NA
v_call: TRBV5-1
cdr3_nt: TGCGCCAGCAGCTTCCGGGACTCTGGGGCCAACGTCCTGACTTTC
cdr3_aa: CASSFRDSGANVLTF

j_call: TRBJ2-1
clone_size: NA
d_call: NA
v_call: TRBV4-1
cdr3_nt: TGCGCCAGCAGCCAAGACCGAGTATCCTACAATGAGCAGTTCTTC
cdr3_aa: CASSQDRVSYNEQFF

j_call: TRBJ1-4
clone_size: NA
d_call: TRBD1
v_call: TRBV7-8
cdr3_nt: TGTGCCAGCAGCTCGCACAGGGGAGCTAATGAAAAACTGTTTTTT
cdr3_aa: CASSSHRGANEKLFF

j_call: TRBJ1-2
clone_size: NA
d_call: NA
v_call: TRBV7-2
cdr3_nt: TGTGCCAGCAGCTCAAGGGTAATCGACAGTAATGGCTACACCTTC
cdr3_aa: CASSSRVIDSNGYTF

j_call: TRBJ2-6
clone_size: NA
d_call: NA
v_call: TRBV28
cdr3_nt: TGTGCCAGCAGTCTGAGCTCTGGGGCCAACGTCCTGACTTTC
cdr3_aa: CASSLSSGANVLTF

j_call: TRBJ2-3
clone_size: NA
d_call: TRBD2
v_call: TRBV6-4
cdr3_nt: TGTGCCAGAGTGACTAGCGGGACGGCAGATACGCAGTATTTT
cdr3_aa: CARVTSGTADTQYF

j_call: TRBJ2-7
clone_size: NA
d_call: TRBD1
v_call: TRBV7-9
cdr3_nt: TGTGCCAGAAGACAGGGCGTCCTCTACGAGCAGTACTTC
cdr3_aa: CARRQGVLYEQYF

j_call: TRBJ2-5
clone_size: NA
d_call: NA
v_call: TRBV11-3
cdr3_nt: TGTGCCAGCAGCTTCCAGGGCCAAGAGACCCAGTACTTC
cdr3_aa: CASSFQGQETQYF

j_call: TRBJ1-1
clone_size: once
d_call: NA
v_call: TRBV5-1
cdr3_nt: TGCGCCAGCAGCTTCTCCACGGGGACTGAAGCTTTCTTT
cdr3_aa: CASSFSTGTEAFF

j_call: TRBJ1-1
clone_size: NA
d_call: NA
v_call: TRBV28
cdr3_nt: TGTGCCAGCAGTGCCCCAGGTACGCTCGAAGCTTTCTTT
cdr3_aa: CASSAPGTLEAFF

j_call: TRBJ2-3
clone_size: NA
d_call: NA
v_call: TRBV7-9
cdr3_nt: TGTGCCAGCAGCTTATTGGGCGTTTTTACGCAGTATTTT
cdr3_aa: CASSLLGVFTQYF

j_call: TRBJ2-3
clone_size: NA
d_call: NA
v_call: TRBV9
cdr3_nt: TGTGCCAGCAGCCACCCGGGGAGCGGCTACACAGATACGCAGTATTTT
cdr3_aa: CASSHPGSGYTDTQYF

j_call: TRBJ1-4
clone_size: NA
d_call: TRBD1
v_call: TRBV7-2
cdr3_nt: TGTGCCAGCAGCTTAGGTGCCAGGGGGGTTCTAAGTAATGAAAAACTGTTTTTT
cdr3_aa: CASSLGARGVLSNEKLFF

j_call: TRBJ2-5
clone_size: NA
d_call: TRBD2
v_call: TRBV7-8
cdr3_nt: TGTGCCAGCAGGCAAAGCGGGGGGGCCTACGAGACCCAGTACTTC
cdr3_aa: CASRQSGGAYETQYF

j_call: TRBJ2-5
clone_size: NA
d_call: TRBD1
v_call: TRBV5-6
cdr3_nt: TGTGCCAGCAGCTCCGGGACAGTACCCCAAGAGACCCAGTACTTC
cdr3_aa: CASSSGTVPQETQYF

j_call: TRBJ2-7
clone_size: NA
d_call: NA
v_call: TRBV4-1
cdr3_nt: TGCGCCAGCAGCCTAAGGACACGCCCAGGGTTTTCTGGCGCCTACGAGCAGTACTTC
cdr3_aa: CASSLRTRPGFSGAYEQYF

j_call: TRBJ2-7
clone_size: NA
d_call: NA
v_call: TRBV18
cdr3_nt: TGTGCCAGCTCACCCCCCGCGAGGTACTACGAGCAGTACTTC
cdr3_aa: CASSPPARYYEQYF

j_call: TRBJ1-1
clone_size: NA
d_call: NA
v_call: TRBV28
cdr3_nt: TGTGCCAGCAGTTATAATATTTTGAACACTGAAGCTTTCTTT
cdr3_aa: CASSYNILNTEAFF

j_call: TRBJ1-5
clone_size: NA
d_call: NA
v_call: TRBV19
cdr3_nt: TGTGCCAGTAGTATAGAGCGGCCTCGGGTCAATCAGCCCCAGCATTTT
cdr3_aa: CASSIERPRVNQPQHF

j_call: TRBJ2-5
clone_size: NA
d_call: NA
v_call: TRBV28
cdr3_nt: TGTGCCAGCAGTGCATCCAGGGGATACGGAGCGATCCAGTACTTC
cdr3_aa: CASSASRGYGAIQYF

j_call: TRBJ1-4
clone_size: NA
d_call: TRBD1
v_call: TRBV30
cdr3_nt: TGTGCCTGGAGCCTTAAACCGGGACAGGGAGACGAAAAACTGTTTTTT
cdr3_aa: CAWSLKPGQGDEKLFF

j_call: TRBJ1-1
clone_size: NA
d_call: NA
v_call: TRBV19
cdr3_nt: TGTGCCAGTAGTCGGCCGGAGTACACTGAAGCTTTCTTT
cdr3_aa: CASSRPEYTEAFF

j_call: TRBJ2-5
clone_size: NA
d_call: NA
v_call: TRBV7-9
cdr3_nt: TGTGCCAGCAGCTTAGAGGGAGAGAGAGTTGCGAAAGGGACCCAGTACTTC
cdr3_aa: CASSLEGERVAKGTQYF

j_call: TRBJ1-2
clone_size: NA
d_call: NA
v_call: TRBV19
cdr3_nt: TGTGCCAGTAGTATTAAAGGACAGCCGTTTAACTATGGCTACACCTTC
cdr3_aa: CASSIKGQPFNYGYTF

j_call: TRBJ2-1
clone_size: NA
d_call: TRBD1
v_call: TRBV27
cdr3_nt: TGTGCCAGCAGTCCACGACAGGGGGCGTGGAATGAGCAGTTCTTC
cdr3_aa: CASSPRQGAWNEQFF

j_call: TRBJ2-7
clone_size: NA
d_call: NA
v_call: TRBV9
cdr3_nt: TGTGCCAGCAGCGTGCCAGGCGGGGCCTACGAGCAGTACTTC
cdr3_aa: CASSVPGGAYEQYF

j_call: TRBJ2-5
clone_size: NA
d_call: NA
v_call: TRBV11-3
cdr3_nt: TGTGCCAGCAGCTTAGGCGGGACGCCCCAAGAGACCCAGTACTTC
cdr3_aa: CASSLGGTPQETQYF

j_call: TRBJ1-2
clone_size: NA
d_call: NA
v_call: TRBV30
cdr3_nt: TGTGCCTGGATCTGGACAGTACGTAGGGGTGGCTACACCTTC
cdr3_aa: CAWIWTVRRGGYTF

j_call: TRBJ2-5
clone_size: NA
d_call: TRBD2
v_call: TRBV29-1
cdr3_nt: TGCAGCGTTGACGGGACTAGCGGGAGAGAGACCCAGTACTTC
cdr3_aa: CSVDGTSGRETQYF

j_call: TRBJ2-7
clone_size: NA
d_call: TRBD1
v_call: TRBV7-2
cdr3_nt: TGTGCCAGCAGCTCTAAGCAACCGGGACAGGGGGCCTACGAGCAGTACTTC
cdr3_aa: CASSSKQPGQGAYEQYF

j_call: TRBJ2-7
clone_size: NA
d_call: NA
v_call: TRBV28
cdr3_nt: TGTGCCAGCATCGACACTCTCTCCTACGAGCAGTACTTC
cdr3_aa: CASIDTLSYEQYF

j_call: TRBJ2-1
clone_size: once
d_call: NA
v_call: TRBV27
cdr3_nt: TGTGCCAGCAGTTCCAGACTAGTGTGGATCGTAAAACACAATGAGCAGTTCTTC
cdr3_aa: CASSSRLVWIVKHNEQFF

j_call: TRBJ2-3
clone_size: once
d_call: TRBD1
v_call: TRBV19
cdr3_nt: TGTGCCAGTAAAAGGGACAGGGGAGGGGATACGCAGTATTTT
cdr3_aa: CASKRDRGGDTQYF

j_call: TRBJ2-7
clone_size: NA
d_call: TRBD1
v_call: TRBV4-2
cdr3_nt: TGTGCCAGCAGCCAAGGAGGACAGGCCTACGAGCAGTACTTC
cdr3_aa: CASSQGGQAYEQYF

j_call: TRBJ2-7
clone_size: NA
d_call: TRBD2
v_call: TRBV19
cdr3_nt: TGTGCCAGTAGTTTAGTCGGGGGGACGCTCTCCTACGAGCAGTACTTC
cdr3_aa: CASSLVGGTLSYEQYF

j_call: TRBJ1-2
clone_size: NA
d_call: TRBD1
v_call: TRBV7-9
cdr3_nt: TGTGCCAGCAGCTTTCAGGGGGCCGGTGGCTACACCTTC
cdr3_aa: CASSFQGAGGYTF

j_call: TRBJ2-3
clone_size: NA
d_call: TRBD1
v_call: TRBV4-2
cdr3_nt: TGTGCCAGCAGCCAAGAGGGACAGGGATTCACAGATACGCAGTATTTT
cdr3_aa: CASSQEGQGFTDTQYF

j_call: TRBJ2-1
clone_size: NA
d_call: TRBD2
v_call: TRBV18
cdr3_nt: TGTGCCAGCTCAGCTAGCGGGGGATACAATGAGCAGTTCTTC
cdr3_aa: CASSASGGYNEQFF

j_call: TRBJ2-1
clone_size: NA
d_call: TRBD2
v_call: TRBV19
cdr3_nt: TGTGCCAGTAGTATAGATCGTAAGGGCGGGAGGTCCCTCTACAATGAGCAGTTCTTC
cdr3_aa: CASSIDRKGGRSLYNEQFF

j_call: TRBJ2-3
clone_size: once
d_call: NA
v_call: TRBV28
cdr3_nt: TGTGCCAGCATCAATCCGGGTGTCGGACTCCGACCCACAGATACGCAGTATTTT
cdr3_aa: CASINPGVGLRPTDTQYF

j_call: TRBJ1-5
clone_size: NA
d_call: NA
v_call: TRBV7-2
cdr3_nt: TGTGCCAGCAGCTTAGGTGGGGGGGAGGGACGGCATCAGCCCCAGCATTTT
cdr3_aa: CASSLGGGEGRHQPQHF

j_call: TRBJ2-7
clone_size: NA
d_call: TRBD2
v_call: TRBV11-3
cdr3_nt: TGTGCCAGCAGCACGACTAGCGCCCGGGGGGAGCAGTACTTC
cdr3_aa: CASSTTSARGEQYF

j_call: TRBJ2-2
clone_size: NA
d_call: NA
v_call: TRBV10-3
cdr3_nt: TGTGCCATCTCGGGGGTGCAGGACGACACCGGGGAGCTGTTTTTT
cdr3_aa: CAISGVQDDTGELFF

j_call: TRBJ2-3
clone_size: NA
d_call: TRBD1
v_call: TRBV5-1
cdr3_nt: TGCGCCAGCAGCTTGGCCACAGGGGTCCATACGCAGTATTTT
cdr3_aa: CASSLATGVHTQYF

j_call: TRBJ1-6
clone_size: NA
d_call: TRBD1
v_call: TRBV29-1
cdr3_nt: TGCAGCGTTGCCGACAGGGGAAATTCACCCCTCCACTTT
cdr3_aa: CSVADRGNSPLHF

j_call: TRBJ1-2
clone_size: NA
d_call: TRBD1
v_call: TRBV28
cdr3_nt: TGTGCCAGCAGTTCGCCGTCCGGGACAGCAAATGGCTACACCTTC
cdr3_aa: CASSSPSGTANGYTF

j_call: TRBJ2-1
clone_size: NA
d_call: TRBD2
v_call: TRBV9
cdr3_nt: TGTGCCAGCAGCGTGGCGGGACTATCTGGGACCCCCGGAGGGCAGTTCTTC
cdr3_aa: CASSVAGLSGTPGGQFF

j_call: TRBJ2-5
clone_size: NA
d_call: NA
v_call: TRBV4-2
cdr3_nt: TGTGCCAGCAGCCAAGTGGCGGGTGTGGAGACCCAGTACTTC
cdr3_aa: CASSQVAGVETQYF

j_call: TRBJ1-2
clone_size: NA
d_call: NA
v_call: TRBV10-3
cdr3_nt: TGTGCCATAAGGACAGCAGACTATGGCTACACCTTC
cdr3_aa: CAIRTADYGYTF